Following are 8 T cell receptor beta chains from one sample sequenced in a study of cytomegalovirus exposure and HLA in healthy donors (dated by TCRdb to about 2017). The library was built by means of the immunoSEQ multiplex PCR assay. A mixture of 60 forward primers for TCR Vbeta segments and 13 reverse primers for TCR Jbeta segments was used in the multiplex PCR. Imported from immuneACCESS, the table was reduced by TCRdb to in-frame sequences with V and J called. These copies leave out some clones; in studies compared against another copy, an unresolved V gene accounts for under half, and the cause of the remainder is not known. The sample table lists 150,000 to 200,000 clones, roughly 85% of them with a count of one. Together, the top ten hold 0.69% of the sample. Input material: PBMCs. The source of these receptors is a woman aged 40 to 50 in good health and CMV-seronegative.

J is TRBJ1-4 and V is TRBV5-4, with 9 bases fitting TRBD1. Germline CDR1 and CDR2: SGHNT and YYREEE (reference sequence). Trimming at V came to 4 bases and at J to 8 bases, leaving 6 bases not matched to a gene. The CDR3 contains 14 residues. CDR3 coding DNA: TGTGCCAGCAGCGGCGGGACAGGGAAAGAAAAACTGTTTTTT. Translating gives CASSGGTGKEKLFF. Complete variable domain (other parts from reference TRBV5-4 and TRBJ1-4): ETGVTQSPTHLIKTRGQQVTLRCSSQSGHNTVSWYQQALGQGPQFIFQYYREEENGRGNFPPRFSGLQFPNYSSELNVNALELDDSALYLCASSGGTGKEKLFFGSGTQLSVL.

J is TRBJ1-6 and V is TRBV15, with 8 bases matching TRBD1. The length of the CDR3 is 15 residues. Per the germline V gene, CDR1 is LNHNV and CDR2 is YYDKDF (reference sequence). Unmatched junction bases numbered 3, after V lost 0 bases and J lost 8 bases. The CDR3 nucleotides read TGTGCCACCAGCAGAGATCAACAGGGGGATTCACCCCTCCACTTT. As protein: CATSRDQQGDSPLHF.

V usage is TRBV5-5 and J usage is TRBJ1-2; D unresolved. The germline V gene has CDR1 SGHKS and CDR2 YYEKEE (reference sequence). V was cut by 0 bases and J by 1 base, with 7 bases left in between. The CDR3 extends over 14 amino acids. In nucleotides, the CDR3 is TGTGCCAGCAGCTTGGGACTGATTAACTATGGCTACACCTTC. Its translation is CASSLGLINYGYTF.

This chain connects TRBV7-9 to TRBJ1-5; the D gene is possibly TRBD1 (5 bases). CDR3 length: 14 amino acids. Trimming took 5 bases from V and 6 from J, leaving 14 bases between them. Germline V lookup: CDR1 SEHNR, CDR2 FQNEAQ (reference sequence). In DNA form, the CDR3 reads TGTGCCAGCAGCCAGGGAGGGGTTGGTCAGCCCCAGCATTTT. This gives the protein CASSQGGVGQPQHF. The whole variable domain, filled in from reference TRBV7-9 and TRBJ1-5, reads DTGVSQNPRHKITKRGQNVTFRCDPISEHNRLYWYRQTLGQGPEFLTYFQNEAQLEKSRLLSDRFSAERPKGSFSTLEIQRTEQGDSAMYLCASSQGGVGQPQHFGDGTRLSIL.

The rearrangement uses TRBV5-4 and TRBJ2-1; a possible D gene is TRBD2 (6 bases). V was trimmed by 4 bases and J by 1 base, leaving 12 bases between them. CDR3 length: 15 amino acids. CDR1 SGHNT and CDR2 YYREEE come from the germline V gene (reference sequence). The CDR3 protein is CASSPKEGSYNEQFF. Written as DNA, the CDR3 is TGTGCCAGCAGCCCCAAGGAGGGTTCCTACAATGAGCAGTTCTTC.

The chain joins TRBV6-1 to TRBJ2-7; D call uncertain. The CDR3 covers 13 residues. V lost 1 base and J lost 2, with 6 bases in between. In germline, CDR1 is MNHNS, CDR2 SASEGT. The CDR3 DNA reads as TGTGCCAGCAGTGAAGGTCTTGCCTACGAGCAGTACTTC. Its translation is CASSEGLAYEQYF.

The chain links TRBV29-1 to TRBJ2-1, with TRBD2 as a possible D gene (6 bases). Per germline, CDR1 SQVTM and CDR2 ANQGSEA. The CDR3 contains 13 residues. Between the trimmed V and J ends, which lost 7 bases and 5 bases, there was a span of 15 bases. DNA for the CDR3: TGCAGCGGCTACCCGGGACTGAACAATGAGCAGTTCTTC. Its translation: CSGYPGLNNEQFF.

The chain combines TRBV6-5 with TRBJ1-2; 10 nucleotides match TRBD1. This CDR3 spans 16 amino acids. Germline values: CDR1 MNHEY, CDR2 SVGAGI. J gave up 3 bases and V 2 bases, and 6 bases lay outside the gene matches. CDR3 nucleotide sequence: TGTGCCAGCAGTTACCCGACCGGACAGGGGGACTATGGCTACACCTTC. Amino acids: CASSYPTGQGDYGYTF.